This T cell receptor beta chain is drawn from a study of blood T cell repertoires in COVID-19. Clones were read by immunoSEQ multiplex PCR, and TCRdb kept only the in-frame ones, dropping some. The data hold some 270,000 clones, with approximately 86% observed a single time. The CDR3 sequence is 12 residues long. Trimming pared 3 bases from V and 4 bases from J, leaving 5 bases between. Germline-derived CDR1 and CDR2 are MGHRA and YSYEKL. This sequence joins TRBV4-1 and TRBJ2-3, with D maybe TRBD2 (5 bases). The sequenced sample consisted of peripheral blood. This clonotype was sampled from a man aged 35-49 years with active or convalescent COVID-19. DNA for the CDR3: TGCGCCAGCAGCCATAGCGCAGATACGCAGTATTTT. It yields the protein CASSHSADTQYF.